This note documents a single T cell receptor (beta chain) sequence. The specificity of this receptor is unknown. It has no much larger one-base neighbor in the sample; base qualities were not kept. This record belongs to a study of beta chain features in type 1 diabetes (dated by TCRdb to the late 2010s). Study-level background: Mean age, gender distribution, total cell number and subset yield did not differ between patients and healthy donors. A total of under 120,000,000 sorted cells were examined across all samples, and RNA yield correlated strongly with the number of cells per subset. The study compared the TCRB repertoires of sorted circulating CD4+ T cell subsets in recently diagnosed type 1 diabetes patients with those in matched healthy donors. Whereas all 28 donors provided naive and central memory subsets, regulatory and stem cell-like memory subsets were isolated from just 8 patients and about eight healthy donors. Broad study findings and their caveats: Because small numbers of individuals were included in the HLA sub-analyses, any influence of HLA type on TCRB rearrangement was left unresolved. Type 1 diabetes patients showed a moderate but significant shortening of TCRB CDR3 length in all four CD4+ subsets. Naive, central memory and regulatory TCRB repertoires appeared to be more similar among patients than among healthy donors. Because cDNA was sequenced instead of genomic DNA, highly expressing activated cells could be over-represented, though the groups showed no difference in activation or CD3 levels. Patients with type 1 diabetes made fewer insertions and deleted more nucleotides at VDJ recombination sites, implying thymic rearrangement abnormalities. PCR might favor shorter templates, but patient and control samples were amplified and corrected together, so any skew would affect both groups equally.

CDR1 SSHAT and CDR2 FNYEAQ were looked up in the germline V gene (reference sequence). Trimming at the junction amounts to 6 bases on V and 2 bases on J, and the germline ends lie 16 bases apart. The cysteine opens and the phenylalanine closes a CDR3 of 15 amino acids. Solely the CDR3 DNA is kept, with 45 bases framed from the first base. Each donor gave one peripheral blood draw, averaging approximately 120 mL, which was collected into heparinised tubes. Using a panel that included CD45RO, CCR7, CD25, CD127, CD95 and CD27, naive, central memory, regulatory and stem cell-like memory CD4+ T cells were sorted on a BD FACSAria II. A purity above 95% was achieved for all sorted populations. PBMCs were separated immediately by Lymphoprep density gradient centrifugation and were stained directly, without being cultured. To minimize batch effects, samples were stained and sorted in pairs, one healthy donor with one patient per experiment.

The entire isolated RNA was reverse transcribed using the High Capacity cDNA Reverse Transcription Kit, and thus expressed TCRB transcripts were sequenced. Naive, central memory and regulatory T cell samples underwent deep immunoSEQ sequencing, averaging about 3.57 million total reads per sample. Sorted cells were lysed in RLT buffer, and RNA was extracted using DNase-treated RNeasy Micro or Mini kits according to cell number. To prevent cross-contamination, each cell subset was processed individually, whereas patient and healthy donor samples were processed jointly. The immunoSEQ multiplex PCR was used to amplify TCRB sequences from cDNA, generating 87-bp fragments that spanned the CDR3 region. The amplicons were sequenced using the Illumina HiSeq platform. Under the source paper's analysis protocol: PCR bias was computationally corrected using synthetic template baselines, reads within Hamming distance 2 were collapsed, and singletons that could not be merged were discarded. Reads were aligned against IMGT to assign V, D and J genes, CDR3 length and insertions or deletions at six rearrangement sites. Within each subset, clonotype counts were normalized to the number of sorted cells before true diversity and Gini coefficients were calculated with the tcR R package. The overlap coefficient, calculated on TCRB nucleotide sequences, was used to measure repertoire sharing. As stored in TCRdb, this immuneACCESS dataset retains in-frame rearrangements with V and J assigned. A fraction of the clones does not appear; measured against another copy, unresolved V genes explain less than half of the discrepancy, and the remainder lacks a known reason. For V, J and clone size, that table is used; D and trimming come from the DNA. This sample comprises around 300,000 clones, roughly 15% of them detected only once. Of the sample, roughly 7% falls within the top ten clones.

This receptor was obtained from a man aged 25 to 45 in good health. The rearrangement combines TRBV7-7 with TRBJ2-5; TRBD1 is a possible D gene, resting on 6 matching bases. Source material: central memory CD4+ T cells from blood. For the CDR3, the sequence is CASSGQAGDQETQYF. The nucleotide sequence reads TGTGCCAGCAGTGGTCAGGCAGGGGATCAAGAGACCCAGTACTTC.